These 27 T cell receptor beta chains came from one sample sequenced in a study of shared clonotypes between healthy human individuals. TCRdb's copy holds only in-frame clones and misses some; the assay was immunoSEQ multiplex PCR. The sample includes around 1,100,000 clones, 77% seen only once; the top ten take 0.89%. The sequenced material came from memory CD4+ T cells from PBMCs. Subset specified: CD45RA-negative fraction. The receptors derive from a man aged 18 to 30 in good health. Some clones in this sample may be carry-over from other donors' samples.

CDR3 DNA: TGTGCCAGTAGTAGGTTCGGCTCTGAGCAGTTCTTC. Its protein product is CASSRFGSEQFF. The chain has TRBV19 and TRBJ2-1; D gene ambiguous. This CDR3 is 12 amino acids long. Trimming took off 4 bases at V and 9 bases at J, with 10 bases between the two ends. Germline CDR1 is LNHDA and CDR2 is SQIVND (reference sequence).

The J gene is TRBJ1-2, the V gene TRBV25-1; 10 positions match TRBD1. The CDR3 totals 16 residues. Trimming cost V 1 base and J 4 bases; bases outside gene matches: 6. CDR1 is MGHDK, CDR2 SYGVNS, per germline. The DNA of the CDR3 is TGTGCCAGCAGTGAATTAGGGACAGGGGACCCCTATGGCTACACCTTC. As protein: CASSELGTGDPYGYTF.

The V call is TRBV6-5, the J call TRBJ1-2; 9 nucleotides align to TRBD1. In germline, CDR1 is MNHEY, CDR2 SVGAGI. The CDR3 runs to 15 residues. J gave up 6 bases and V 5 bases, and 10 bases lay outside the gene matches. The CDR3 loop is CASSRPGTGSNGYTF. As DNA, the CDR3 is TGTGCCAGCAGTAGACCCGGGACAGGGTCGAATGGCTACACCTTC.

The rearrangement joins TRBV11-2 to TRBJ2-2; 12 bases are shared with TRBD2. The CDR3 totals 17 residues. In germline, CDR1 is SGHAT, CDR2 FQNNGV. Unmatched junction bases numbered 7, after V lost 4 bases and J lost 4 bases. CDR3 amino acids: CASSSQPGLAGTGELFF. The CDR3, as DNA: TGTGCCAGCAGCTCTCAACCGGGACTAGCGGGCACCGGGGAGCTGTTTTTT.

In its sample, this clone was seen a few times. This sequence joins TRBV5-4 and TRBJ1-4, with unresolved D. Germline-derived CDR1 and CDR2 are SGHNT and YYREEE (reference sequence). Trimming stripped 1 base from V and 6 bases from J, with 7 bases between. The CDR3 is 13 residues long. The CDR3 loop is CASSLTADEKLFF. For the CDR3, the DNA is TGTGCCAGCAGCTTGACGGCGGATGAAAAACTGTTTTTT.

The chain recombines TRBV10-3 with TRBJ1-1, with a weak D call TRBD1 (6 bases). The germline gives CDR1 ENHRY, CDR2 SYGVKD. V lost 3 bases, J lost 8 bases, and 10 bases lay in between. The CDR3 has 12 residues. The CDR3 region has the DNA TGTGCCATCAGTGAACGGGGGACAGAAGCTTTCTTT. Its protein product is CAISERGTEAFF.

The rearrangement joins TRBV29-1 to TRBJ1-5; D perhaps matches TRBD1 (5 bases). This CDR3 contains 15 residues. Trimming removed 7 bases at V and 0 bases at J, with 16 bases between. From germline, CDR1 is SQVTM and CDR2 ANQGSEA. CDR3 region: CSASVGGYSNQPQHF. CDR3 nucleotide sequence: TGCAGCGCTAGTGTCGGGGGTTATAGCAATCAGCCCCAGCATTTT.

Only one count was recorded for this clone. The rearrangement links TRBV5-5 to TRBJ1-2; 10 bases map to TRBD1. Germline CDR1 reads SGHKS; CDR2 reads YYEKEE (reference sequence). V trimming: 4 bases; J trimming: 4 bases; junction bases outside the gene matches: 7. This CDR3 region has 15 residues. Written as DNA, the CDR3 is TGTGCCAGCAGCACAGGACAGGGGGTCGCCTATGGCTACACCTTC. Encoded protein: CASSTGQGVAYGYTF. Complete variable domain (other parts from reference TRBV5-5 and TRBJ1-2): DAGVTQSPTHLIKTRGQQVTLRCSPISGHKSVSWYQQVLGQGPQFIFQYYEKEERGRGNFPDRFSARQFPNYSSELNVNALLLGDSALYLCASSTGQGVAYGYTFGSGTRLTVV.

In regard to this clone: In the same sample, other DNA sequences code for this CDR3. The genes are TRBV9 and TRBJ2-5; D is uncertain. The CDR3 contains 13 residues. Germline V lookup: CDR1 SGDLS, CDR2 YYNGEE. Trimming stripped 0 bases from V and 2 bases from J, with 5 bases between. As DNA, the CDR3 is TGTGCCAGCAGCGTAGGGCCTCAAGAGACCCAGTACTTC. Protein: CASSVGPQETQYF.

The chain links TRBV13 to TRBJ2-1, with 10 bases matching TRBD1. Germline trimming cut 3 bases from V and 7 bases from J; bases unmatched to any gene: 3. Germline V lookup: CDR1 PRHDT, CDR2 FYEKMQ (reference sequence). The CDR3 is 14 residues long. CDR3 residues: CASSFRDRGNEQFF. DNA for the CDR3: TGTGCCAGCAGCTTTCGGGACAGGGGTAATGAGCAGTTCTTC.

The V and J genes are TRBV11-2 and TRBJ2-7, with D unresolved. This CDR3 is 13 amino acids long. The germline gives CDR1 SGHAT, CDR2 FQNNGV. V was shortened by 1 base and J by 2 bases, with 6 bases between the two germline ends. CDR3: CASSLGIAYEQYF. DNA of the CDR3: TGTGCCAGCAGCTTAGGGATTGCCTACGAGCAGTACTTC.

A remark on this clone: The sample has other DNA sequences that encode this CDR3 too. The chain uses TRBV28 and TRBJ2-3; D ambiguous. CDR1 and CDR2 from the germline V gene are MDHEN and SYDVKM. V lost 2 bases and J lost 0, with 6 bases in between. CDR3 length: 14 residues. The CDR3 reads CASSLPGSTDTQYF. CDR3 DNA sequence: TGTGCCAGCAGTTTACCCGGTAGCACAGATACGCAGTATTTT.

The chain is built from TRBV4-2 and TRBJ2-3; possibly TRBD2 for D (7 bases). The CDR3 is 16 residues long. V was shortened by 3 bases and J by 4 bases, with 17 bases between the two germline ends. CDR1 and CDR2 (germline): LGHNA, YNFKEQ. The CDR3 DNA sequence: TGTGCCAGCAGCCAGACCGAGGGGGGAGGGCCAGATACGCAGTATTTT. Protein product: CASSQTEGGGPDTQYF.

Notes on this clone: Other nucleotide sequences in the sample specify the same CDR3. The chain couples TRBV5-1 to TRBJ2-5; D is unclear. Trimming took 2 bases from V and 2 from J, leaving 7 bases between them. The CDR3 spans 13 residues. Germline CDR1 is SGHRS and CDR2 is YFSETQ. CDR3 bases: TGCGCCAGCAGCTTCACTCCGCAAGAGACCCAGTACTTC. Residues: CASSFTPQETQYF.

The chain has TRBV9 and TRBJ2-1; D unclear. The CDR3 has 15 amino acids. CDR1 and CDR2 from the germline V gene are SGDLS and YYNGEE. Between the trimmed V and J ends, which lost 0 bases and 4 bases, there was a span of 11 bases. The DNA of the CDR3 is TGTGCCAGCAGCGTAGGGGCGGAAACGTACAATGAGCAGTTCTTC. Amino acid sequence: CASSVGAETYNEQFF. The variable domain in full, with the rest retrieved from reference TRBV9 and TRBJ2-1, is DSGVTQTPKHLITATGQRVTLRCSPRSGDLSVYWYQQSLDQGLQFLIQYYNGEERAKGNILERFSAQQFPDLHSELNLSSLELGDSALYFCASSVGAETYNEQFFGPGTRLTVL.

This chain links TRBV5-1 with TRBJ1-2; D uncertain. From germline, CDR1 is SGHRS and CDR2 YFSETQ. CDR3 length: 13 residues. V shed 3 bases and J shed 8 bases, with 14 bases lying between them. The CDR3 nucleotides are TGCGCCAGCAGCTCCCTTGGACGAACAGGCTACACCTTC. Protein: CASSSLGRTGYTF.

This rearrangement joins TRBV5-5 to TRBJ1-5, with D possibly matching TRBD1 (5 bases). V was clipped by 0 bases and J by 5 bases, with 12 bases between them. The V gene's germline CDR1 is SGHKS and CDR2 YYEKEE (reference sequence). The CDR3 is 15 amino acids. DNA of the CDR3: TGTGCCAGCAGCTTGGCCGGTGGAGGGGATCAGCCCCAGCATTTT. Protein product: CASSLAGGGDQPQHF.

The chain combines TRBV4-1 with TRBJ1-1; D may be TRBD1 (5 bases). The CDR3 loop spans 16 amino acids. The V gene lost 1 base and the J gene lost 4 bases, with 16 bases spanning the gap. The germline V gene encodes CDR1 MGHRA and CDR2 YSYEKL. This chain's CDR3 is CASSQGERGRGTEAFF. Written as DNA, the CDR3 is TGCGCCAGCAGCCAAGGGGAACGGGGCCGTGGCACTGAAGCTTTCTTT.

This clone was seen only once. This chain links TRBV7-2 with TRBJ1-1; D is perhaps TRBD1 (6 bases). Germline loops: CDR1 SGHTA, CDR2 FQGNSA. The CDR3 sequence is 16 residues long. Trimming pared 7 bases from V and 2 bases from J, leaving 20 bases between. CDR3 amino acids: CASTPTAGATNTEAFF. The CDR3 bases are TGTGCCAGCACCCCAACGGCAGGGGCAACTAACACTGAAGCTTTCTTT.

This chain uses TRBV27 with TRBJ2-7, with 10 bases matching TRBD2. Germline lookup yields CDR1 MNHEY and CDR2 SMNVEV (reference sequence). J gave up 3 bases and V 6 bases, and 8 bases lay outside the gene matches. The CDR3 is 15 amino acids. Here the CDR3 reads CASSLAGVGVYEQYF. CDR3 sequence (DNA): TGTGCCAGCAGCCTAGCGGGAGTGGGGGTCTACGAGCAGTACTTC.

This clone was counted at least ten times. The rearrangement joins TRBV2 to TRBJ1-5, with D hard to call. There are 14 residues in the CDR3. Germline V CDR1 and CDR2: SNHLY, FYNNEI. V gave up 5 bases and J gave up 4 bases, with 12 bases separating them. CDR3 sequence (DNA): TGTGCCAGCAGTCTAGGCCTAAGAAATCAGCCCCAGCATTTT. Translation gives CASSLGLRNQPQHF.

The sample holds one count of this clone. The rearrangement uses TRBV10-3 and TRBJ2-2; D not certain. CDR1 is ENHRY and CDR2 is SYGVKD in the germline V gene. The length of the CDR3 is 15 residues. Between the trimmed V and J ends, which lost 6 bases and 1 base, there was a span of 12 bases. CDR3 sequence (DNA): TGTGCCATCAGGATGGGGTCGGGGAACACCGGGGAGCTGTTTTTT. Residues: CAIRMGSGNTGELFF.

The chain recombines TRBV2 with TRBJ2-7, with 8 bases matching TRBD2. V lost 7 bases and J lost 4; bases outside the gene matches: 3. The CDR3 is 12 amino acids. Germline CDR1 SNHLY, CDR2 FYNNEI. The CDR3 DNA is TGTGCCAGCAAATTAGCGGGATACGAGCAGTACTTC. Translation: CASKLAGYEQYF.

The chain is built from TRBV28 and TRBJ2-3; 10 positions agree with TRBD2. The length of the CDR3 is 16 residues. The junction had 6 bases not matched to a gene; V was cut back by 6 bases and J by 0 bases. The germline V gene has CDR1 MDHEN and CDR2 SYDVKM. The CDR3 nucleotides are TGTGCCAGCAGCCTGGGACTAGCGCCTAGCACAGATACGCAGTATTTT. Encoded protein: CASSLGLAPSTDTQYF.

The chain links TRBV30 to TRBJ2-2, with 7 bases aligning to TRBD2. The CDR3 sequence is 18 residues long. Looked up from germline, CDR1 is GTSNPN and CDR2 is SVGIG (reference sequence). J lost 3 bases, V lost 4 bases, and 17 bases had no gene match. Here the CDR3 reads CAWIPSNLAGADTGELFF. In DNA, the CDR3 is TGTGCCTGGATACCCTCTAACTTAGCGGGCGCCGACACCGGGGAGCTGTTTTTT. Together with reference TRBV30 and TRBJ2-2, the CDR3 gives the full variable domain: SQTIHQWPATLVQPVGSPLSLECTVEGTSNPNLYWYRQAAGRGLQLLFYSVGIGQISSEVPQNLSASRPQDRQFILSSKKLLLSDSGFYLCAWIPSNLAGADTGELFFGEGSRLTVL.

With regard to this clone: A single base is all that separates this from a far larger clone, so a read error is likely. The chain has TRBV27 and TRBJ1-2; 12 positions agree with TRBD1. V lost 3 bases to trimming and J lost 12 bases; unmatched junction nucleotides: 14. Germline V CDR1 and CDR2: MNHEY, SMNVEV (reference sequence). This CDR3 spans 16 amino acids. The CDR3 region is CASSLGTGGAVGGHTF. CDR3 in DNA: TGTGCCAGCAGTTTGGGGACAGGGGGCGCAGTAGGGGGCCACACCTTC.

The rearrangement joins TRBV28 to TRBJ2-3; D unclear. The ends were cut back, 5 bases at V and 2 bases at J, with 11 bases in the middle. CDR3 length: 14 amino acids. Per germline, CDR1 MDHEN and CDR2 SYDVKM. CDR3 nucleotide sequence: TGTGCCAGCAGTCCCGACAAGTTCACAGATACGCAGTATTTT. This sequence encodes CASSPDKFTDTQYF. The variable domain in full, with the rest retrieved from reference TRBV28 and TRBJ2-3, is DVKVTQSSRYLVKRTGEKVFLECVQDMDHENMFWYRQDPGLGLRLIYFSYDVKMKEKGDIPEGYSVSREKKERFSLILESASTNQTSMYLCASSPDKFTDTQYFGPGTRLTVL.